The 7 T cell receptor beta chains below were found in one sample sequenced in a study. MiXCR, applied by TCRdb to the 5' RACE reads, yields one record per CDR3 protein. The data hold approximately 41,000 distinct CDR3 sequences, with less than 35% observed a single time. The sample comprised memory CD4+ T cells sorted from a lymph node. The subset was: memory CD4+ T cells, CD4+CD45RO+CD25-. The source of these receptors is a female donor with breast cancer.

The chain employs TRBV6-1 and TRBJ1-5; TRBD1 is a possible D gene (5 bases). Between the trimmed V and J ends, which lost 6 bases and 3 bases, there was a span of 15 bases. Germline V CDR1 and CDR2: MNHNS, SASEGT. The CDR3 is 15 residues long. The CDR3 protein is CASSPEQGFNQPQHF. The CDR3 DNA sequence: TGTGCCAGCAGCCCAGAGCAGGGCTTCAATCAGCCCCAGCATTTT.

For this clonotype: A much larger clone sits a single nucleotide away, making a read error possible. The chain employs TRBV4-1 and TRBJ1-1; 7 positions match TRBD1. Germline V gene data show CDR1 as MGHRA and CDR2 as YSYEKL. This CDR3 spans 14 amino acids. The CDR3 spells CAGSTRTGNTEAFF. Written as DNA, the CDR3 is TGCGCCGGCAGCACGCGGACAGGGAACACTGAAGCTTTCTTT.

This clonotype was observed a handful of times. The V and J genes are TRBV18 and TRBJ2-5; tentative D call: TRBD1 (5 bases). CDR1 and CDR2 from the germline V gene are KGHSH and LQKENI. The CDR3 is 15 residues long. V lost 0 bases and J 3 bases, leaving 11 bases between the germline ends. The CDR3 protein is CASSPPQGYKETQYF. DNA of the CDR3: TGTGCCAGCTCACCACCCCAGGGCTACAAAGAGACCCAGTACTTC.

The CDR3 bases are TGTGCCAGCAGCTTTACCGGAATCAACGAGCAGTACTTC. Translation: CASSFTGINEQYF. The rearrangement links TRBV5-6 to TRBJ2-7; D unclear. V shed 2 bases and J shed 5 bases, with 11 bases lying between them. CDR3 length equals 13 residues. Germline V lookup: CDR1 SGHDT, CDR2 YYEEEE.

The J gene is TRBJ2-1, the V gene TRBV9; unclear D gene. V dropped 0 bases and J dropped 7 bases, with 8 bases sitting between them. This CDR3 has 13 amino acids. Germline V gene data show CDR1 as SGDLS and CDR2 as YYNGEE. The CDR3: CASSVGLRNEQFF. CDR3 in DNA: TGTGCCAGCAGCGTAGGACTGAGGAATGAGCAGTTCTTC. Combining the CDR3 with reference TRBV9 and TRBJ2-1 gives the whole variable domain DSGVTQTPKHLITATGQRVTLRCSPRSGDLSVYWYQQSLDQGLQFLIQYYNGEERAKGNILERFSAQQFPDLHSELNLSSLELGDSALYFCASSVGLRNEQFFGPGTRLTVL.

The V call is TRBV7-2, the J call TRBJ2-5; D remains unclear. V lost 4 bases and J lost 0, with 6 bases in between. The CDR3 loop spans 13 amino acids. Germline V gene data show CDR1 as SGHTA and CDR2 as FQGNSA. CDR3 bases: TGTGCCAGCAGCTCCCCAAACCAAGAGACCCAGTACTTC. Its translation is CASSSPNQETQYF.

The rearrangement links TRBV9 to TRBJ2-7; the D is unclear. V was shortened by 0 bases and J by 2 bases, with 12 bases between the two germline ends. CDR1 SGDLS and CDR2 YYNGEE come from the germline V gene. CDR3 length: 15 amino acids. CDR3 amino acids: CASSVGVGFTYEQYF. For the CDR3, the DNA is TGTGCCAGCAGCGTAGGAGTGGGATTCACCTACGAGCAGTACTTC.